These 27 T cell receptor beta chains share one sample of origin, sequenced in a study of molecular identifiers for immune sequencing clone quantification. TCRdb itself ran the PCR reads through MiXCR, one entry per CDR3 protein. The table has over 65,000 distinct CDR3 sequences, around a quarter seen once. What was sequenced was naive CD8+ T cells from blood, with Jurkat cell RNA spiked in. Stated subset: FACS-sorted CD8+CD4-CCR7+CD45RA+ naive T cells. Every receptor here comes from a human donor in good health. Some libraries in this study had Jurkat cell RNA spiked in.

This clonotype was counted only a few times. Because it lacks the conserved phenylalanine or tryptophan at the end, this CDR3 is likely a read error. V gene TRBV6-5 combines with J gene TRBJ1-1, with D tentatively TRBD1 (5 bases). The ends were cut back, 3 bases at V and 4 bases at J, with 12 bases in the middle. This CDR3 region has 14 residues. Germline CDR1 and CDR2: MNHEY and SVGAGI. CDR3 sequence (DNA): TGTGCCAGCAGTTATGGCGGGGGGGGCACTGAAGCTTTCTAT. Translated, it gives CASSYGGGGTEAFY.

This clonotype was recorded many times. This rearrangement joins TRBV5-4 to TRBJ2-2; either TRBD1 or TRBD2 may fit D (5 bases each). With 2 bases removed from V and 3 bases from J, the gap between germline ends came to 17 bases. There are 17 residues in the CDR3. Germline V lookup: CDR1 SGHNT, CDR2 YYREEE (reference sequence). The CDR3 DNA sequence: TGTGCCAGCAGCTTTGTACTAGTACAGGAGGACACCGGGGAGCTGTTTTTT. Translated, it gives CASSFVLVQEDTGELFF.

CDR3 nucleotide sequence: TGTGCCAGCACTCCGGGACCAGCGTTCGAGCAGTACTTC. Translating it yields CASTPGPAFEQYF. The chain has TRBV6-2 or TRBV6-3 and TRBJ2-7; either TRBD1 or TRBD2 may fit D (5 bases each). Per the germline V gene, CDR1 is MNHEY and CDR2 is SVGEGT. This CDR3 has 13 amino acids. With 7 bases removed from V and 6 bases from J, the gap between germline ends came to 16 bases.

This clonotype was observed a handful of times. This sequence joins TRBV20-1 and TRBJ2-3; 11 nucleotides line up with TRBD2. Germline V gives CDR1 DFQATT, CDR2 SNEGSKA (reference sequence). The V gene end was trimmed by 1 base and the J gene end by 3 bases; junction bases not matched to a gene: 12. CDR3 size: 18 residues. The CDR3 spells CSARGSSGGPGRTDTQYF. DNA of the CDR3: TGCAGTGCTAGAGGGTCTAGCGGGGGGCCAGGAAGAACAGATACGCAGTATTTT.

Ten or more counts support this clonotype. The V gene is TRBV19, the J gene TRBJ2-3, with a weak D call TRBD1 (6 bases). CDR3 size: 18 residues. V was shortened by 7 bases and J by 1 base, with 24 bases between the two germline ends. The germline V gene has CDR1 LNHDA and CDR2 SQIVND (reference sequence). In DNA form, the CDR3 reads TGTGCCAGTACCTCCAGGGGATGGAGGAACGATCGCACAGATACGCAGTATTTT. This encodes CASTSRGWRNDRTDTQYF.

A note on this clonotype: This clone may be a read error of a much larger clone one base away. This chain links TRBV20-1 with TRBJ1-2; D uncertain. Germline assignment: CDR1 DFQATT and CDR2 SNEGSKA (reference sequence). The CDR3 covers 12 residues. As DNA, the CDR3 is TGCAGTGCTAGTCCCGCCAGCTATGGCTTCACCTTC. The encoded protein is CSASPASYGFTF.

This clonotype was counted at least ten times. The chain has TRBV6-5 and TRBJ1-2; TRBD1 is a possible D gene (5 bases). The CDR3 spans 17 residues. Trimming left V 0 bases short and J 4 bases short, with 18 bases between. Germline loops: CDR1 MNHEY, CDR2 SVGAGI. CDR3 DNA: TGTGCCAGCAGTTACTCGCAGTATGAAGGGGAACTCTATGGCTACACCTTC. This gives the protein CASSYSQYEGELYGYTF.

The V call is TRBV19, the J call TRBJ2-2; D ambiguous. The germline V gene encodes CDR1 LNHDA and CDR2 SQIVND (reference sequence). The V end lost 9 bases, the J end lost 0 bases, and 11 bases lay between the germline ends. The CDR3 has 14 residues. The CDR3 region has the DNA TGTGCCAGCGCTCAATGGGCGAACACCGGGGAGCTGTTTTTT. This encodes CASAQWANTGELFF.

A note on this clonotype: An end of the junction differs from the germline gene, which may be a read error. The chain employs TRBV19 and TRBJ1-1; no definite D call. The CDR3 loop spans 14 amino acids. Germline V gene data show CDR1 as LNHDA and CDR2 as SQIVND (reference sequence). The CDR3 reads CANSIYNKNTKAFF. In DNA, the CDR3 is TGTGCCAATAGTATTTACAACAAAAACACTAAAGCTTTCTTT.

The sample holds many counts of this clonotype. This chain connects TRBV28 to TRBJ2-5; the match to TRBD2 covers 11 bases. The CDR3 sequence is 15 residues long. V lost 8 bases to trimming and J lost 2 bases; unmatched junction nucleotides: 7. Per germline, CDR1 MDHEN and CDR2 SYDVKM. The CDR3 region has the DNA TGTGCCAGCTCCTCTAGACTAGCGGGGCAAGAGACCCAGTACTTC. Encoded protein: CASSSRLAGQETQYF. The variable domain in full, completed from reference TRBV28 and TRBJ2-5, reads DVKVTQSSRYLVKRTGEKVFLECVQDMDHENMFWYRQDPGLGLRLIYFSYDVKMKEKGDIPEGYSVSREKKERFSLILESASTNQTSMYLCASSSRLAGQETQYFGPGTRLLVL.

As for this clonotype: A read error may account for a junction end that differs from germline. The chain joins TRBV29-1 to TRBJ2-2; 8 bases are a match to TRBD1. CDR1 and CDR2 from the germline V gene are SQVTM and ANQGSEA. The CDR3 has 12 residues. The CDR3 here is CSVVQGAGELFF. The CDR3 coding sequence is TGTAGCGTCGTACAGGGGGCCGGGGAGCTGTTTTTT.

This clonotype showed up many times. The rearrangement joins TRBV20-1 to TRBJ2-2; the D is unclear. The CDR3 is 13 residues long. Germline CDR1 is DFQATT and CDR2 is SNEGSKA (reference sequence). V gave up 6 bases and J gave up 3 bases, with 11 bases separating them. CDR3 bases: TGCAGTGCCAGGATTACCTACACCGGGGAGCTGTTTTTT. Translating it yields CSARITYTGELFF.

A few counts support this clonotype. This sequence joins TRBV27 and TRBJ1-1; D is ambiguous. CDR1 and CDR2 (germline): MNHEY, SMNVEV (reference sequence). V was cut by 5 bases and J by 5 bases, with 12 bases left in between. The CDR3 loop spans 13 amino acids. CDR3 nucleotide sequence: TGTGCCAGCAGTCAAGGCTCTGGGACTGAAGCTTTCTTT. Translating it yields CASSQGSGTEAFF.

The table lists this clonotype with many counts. CDR3 bases: TGTGCCAGCAGCTTAGGAGGGGGGGGGACTAGCACAGATACGCAGTATTTT. Its protein is CASSLGGGGTSTDTQYF. This chain connects TRBV7-8 to TRBJ2-3, with D possibly TRBD2 on 7 matching bases. The V gene lost 1 base and the J gene lost 0 bases, with 14 bases spanning the gap. This CDR3 has 17 residues. Per the germline V gene, CDR1 is SGHVS and CDR2 is FQNEAQ.

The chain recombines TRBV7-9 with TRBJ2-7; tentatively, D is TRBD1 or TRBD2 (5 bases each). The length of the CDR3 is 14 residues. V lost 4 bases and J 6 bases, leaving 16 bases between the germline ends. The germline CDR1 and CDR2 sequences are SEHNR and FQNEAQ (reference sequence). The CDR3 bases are TGTGCCAGCAGCTCATCCGGGACGGACGGCGAGCAGTACTTC. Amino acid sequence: CASSSSGTDGEQYF.

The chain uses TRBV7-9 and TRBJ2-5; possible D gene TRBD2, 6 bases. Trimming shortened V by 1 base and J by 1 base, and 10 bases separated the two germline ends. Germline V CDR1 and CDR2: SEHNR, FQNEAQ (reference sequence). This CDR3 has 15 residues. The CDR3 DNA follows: TGTGCCAGCAGCTTAGACCGGGGGTCCCAAGAGACCCAGTACTTC. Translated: CASSLDRGSQETQYF. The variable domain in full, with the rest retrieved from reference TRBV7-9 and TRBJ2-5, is DTGVSQNPRHKITKRGQNVTFRCDPISEHNRLYWYRQTLGQGPEFLTYFQNEAQLEKSRLLSDRFSAERPKGSFSTLEIQRTEQGDSAMYLCASSLDRGSQETQYFGPGTRLLVL.

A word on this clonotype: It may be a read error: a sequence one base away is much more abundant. DNA for the CDR3: TGCGCCAGCAGCTTGGGGACTAGCAGTTACAATGAGCAGTTCTTC. Translated: CASSLGTSSYNEQFF. The chain combines TRBV5-1 with TRBJ2-1, with 8 bases identical to TRBD2. Per germline, CDR1 SGHRS and CDR2 YFSETQ. The CDR3 extends over 15 amino acids. V gave up 0 bases and J gave up 4 bases; unmatched junction bases: 3.

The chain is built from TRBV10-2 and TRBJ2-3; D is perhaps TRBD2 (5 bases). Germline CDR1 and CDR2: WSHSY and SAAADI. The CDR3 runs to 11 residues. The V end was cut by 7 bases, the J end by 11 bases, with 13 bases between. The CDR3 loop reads CASKDSLEQYF. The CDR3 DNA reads TGCGCCAGCAAGGACTCACTCGAGCAGTATTTT.

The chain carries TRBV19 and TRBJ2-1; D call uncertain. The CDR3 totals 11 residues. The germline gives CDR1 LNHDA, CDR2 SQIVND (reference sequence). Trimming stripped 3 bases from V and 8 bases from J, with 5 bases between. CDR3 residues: CASSMSDEQFF. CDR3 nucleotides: TGTGCCAGTAGTATGTCAGATGAGCAGTTCTTC.

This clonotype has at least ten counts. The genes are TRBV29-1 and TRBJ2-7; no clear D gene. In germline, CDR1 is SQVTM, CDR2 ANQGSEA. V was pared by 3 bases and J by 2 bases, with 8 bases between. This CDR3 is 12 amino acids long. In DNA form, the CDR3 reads TGCAGCGTTGAGTCCAAAACCTACGAGCAGTACTTC. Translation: CSVESKTYEQYF.

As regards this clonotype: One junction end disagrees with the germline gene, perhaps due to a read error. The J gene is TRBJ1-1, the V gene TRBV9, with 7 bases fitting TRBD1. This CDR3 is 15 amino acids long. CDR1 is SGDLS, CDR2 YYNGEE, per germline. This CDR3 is CASSGYDRAETEASF. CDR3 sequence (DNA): TGTGCCAGCAGCGGATACGACAGGGCGGAAACTGAAGCTTCCTTT.

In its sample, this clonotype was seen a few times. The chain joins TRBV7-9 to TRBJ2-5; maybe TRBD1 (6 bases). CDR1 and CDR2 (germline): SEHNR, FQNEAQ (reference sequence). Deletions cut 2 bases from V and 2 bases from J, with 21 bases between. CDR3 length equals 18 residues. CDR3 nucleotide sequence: TGTGCCAGCAGCTTATTGGTTCTCATGGGCGGACAGCAAGAGACCCAGTACTTC. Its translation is CASSLLVLMGGQQETQYF.

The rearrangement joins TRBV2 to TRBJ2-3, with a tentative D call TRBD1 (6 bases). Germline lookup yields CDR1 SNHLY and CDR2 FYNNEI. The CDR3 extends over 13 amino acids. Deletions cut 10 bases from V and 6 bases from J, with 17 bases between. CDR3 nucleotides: TGTGCCAACAGGGCTGAGAGTTGGGATACGCAGTATTTT. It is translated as CANRAESWDTQYF.

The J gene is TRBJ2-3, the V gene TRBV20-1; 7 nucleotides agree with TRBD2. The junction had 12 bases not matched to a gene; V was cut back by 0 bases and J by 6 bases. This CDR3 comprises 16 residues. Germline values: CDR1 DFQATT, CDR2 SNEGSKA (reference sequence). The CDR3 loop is CSARDSGGGEMDTQYF. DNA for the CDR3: TGCAGTGCTAGAGATTCCGGTGGGGGGGAAATGGATACGCAGTATTTT.

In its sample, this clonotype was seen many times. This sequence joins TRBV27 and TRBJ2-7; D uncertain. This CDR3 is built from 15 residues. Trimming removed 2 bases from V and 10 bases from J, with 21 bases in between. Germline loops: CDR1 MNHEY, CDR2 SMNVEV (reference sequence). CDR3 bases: TGTGCCAGCAGTTTAACGGCTAGTCGAAATGCTGGACAGTACTTC. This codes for CASSLTASRNAGQYF.

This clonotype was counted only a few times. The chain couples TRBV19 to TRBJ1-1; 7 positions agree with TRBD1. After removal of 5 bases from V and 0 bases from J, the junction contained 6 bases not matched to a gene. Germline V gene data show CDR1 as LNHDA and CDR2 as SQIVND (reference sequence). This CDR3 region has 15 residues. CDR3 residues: CASSPGQFLNTEAFF. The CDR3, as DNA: TGTGCCAGTAGTCCGGGACAGTTCTTGAACACTGAAGCTTTCTTT.

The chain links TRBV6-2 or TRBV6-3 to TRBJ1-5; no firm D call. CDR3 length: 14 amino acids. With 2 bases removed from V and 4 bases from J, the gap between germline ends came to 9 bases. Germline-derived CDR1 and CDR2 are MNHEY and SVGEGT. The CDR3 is CASSYRPANQPQHF. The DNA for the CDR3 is TGTGCCAGCAGTTACAGGCCAGCGAATCAGCCCCAGCATTTT.